This is a list of T cell receptor beta chains from one sample in a study of T-cell reconstitution after alpha-beta-depleted transplantation in children. MiXCR was run by TCRdb on the PCR reads, yielding one entry per CDR3 protein. In the table there are approximately 350,000 distinct CDR3 sequences, 13% of which are singletons. The material sequenced was PBMCs, taken from the stem cell graft. All receptors derive from a human donor who donated a stem cell graft to a child with Fanconi anemia. CDR3s include the opening cysteine and the closing phenylalanine or tryptophan. The order of the fields is J gene, V gene, clone size, D gene, CDR3 protein, CDR3 DNA. A D gene is named only where the DNA matches it firmly. Some rows have no size entry. The others give once, few or many, or a class for an expanded clone.

TRBJ2-1,TRBV7-9,NA,NA,CASSKDGTEQFF,TGTGCCAGCAGTAAGGACGGGACAGAGCAGTTCTTC
TRBJ2-3,TRBV5-6,many,NA,CASSTWTVSSTDTQYF,TGTGCCAGCAGCACCTGGACGGTTTCTAGCACAGATACGCAGTATTTT
TRBJ1-1,TRBV11-2,few,TRBD1,CASSLGNLRGQVNTEAFF,TGTGCCAGCAGCTTAGGAAATCTTAGGGGGCAAGTGAACACTGAAGCTTTCTTT
TRBJ2-5,TRBV4-3,NA,NA,CASSQEMTGQETQYF,TGCGCCAGCAGCCAAGAAATGACAGGACAAGAGACCCAGTACTTC
TRBJ1-1,TRBV28,many,NA,CASSPHTEAFF,TGTGCCAGCAGTCCTCACACTGAAGCTTTCTTT
TRBJ2-7,TRBV12-3/TRBV12-4,many,TRBD2,CASRPGGGAYEQYF,TGTGCCAGCAGACCGGGGGGTGGGGCCTACGAGCAGTACTTC
TRBJ2-3,TRBV9,few,TRBD1,CASSRTGQGYVTDTQYF,TGTGCCAGCAGCCGTACCGGACAGGGGTACGTGACAGATACGCAGTATTTT
TRBJ1-6,TRBV12-3/TRBV12-4,few,NA,CASSPNGSPLHF,TGTGCCAGCAGTCCGAATGGGTCACCCCTCCACTTT
TRBJ1-2,TRBV28,NA,NA,CACISSHGYTF,TGCGCATGTATAAGCAGCCATGGCTACACCTTC
TRBJ2-7,TRBV12-3/TRBV12-4,many,TRBD1,CASSSGQGWDYEQYF,TGTGCCAGCAGTTCCGGACAGGGCTGGGATTACGAGCAGTACTTC
TRBJ1-1,TRBV12-3/TRBV12-4,NA,NA,CASSQDSWDTEAFF,TGTGCCAGCAGTCAGGATTCTTGGGACACTGAAGCTTTCTTT
TRBJ1-2,TRBV5-4,NA,NA,CASSLDSGVGGGYTF,TGTGCCAGCAGCTTGGACTCGGGGGTTGGTGGTGGCTACACCTTC
TRBJ2-7,TRBV20-1,NA,NA,CSARQASRLYEQYF,TGCAGTGCTAGACAGGCGAGCAGACTCTACGAGCAGTACTTC
TRBJ1-5,TRBV7-8,few,NA,CASSPYTGYNQPQHF,TGTGCCAGCAGCCCTTATACTGGATACAATCAGCCCCAGCATTTT
TRBJ1-1,TRBV12-3/TRBV12-4,few,NA,CASSLMGIAEAFF,TGTGCCAGCAGTTTAATGGGCATCGCTGAAGCTTTCTTT
TRBJ1-1,TRBV21-1,many,NA,CASRDQFEAFF,TGTGCCAGCAGGGACCAGTTTGAAGCTTTCTTT
TRBJ1-2,TRBV5-1,NA,NA,CASSWMDGPNYGYTF,TGCGCCAGCAGCTGGATGGACGGACCTAACTATGGCTACACCTTC
TRBJ1-3,TRBV6-1,many,NA,CASRSTGRANTIYF,TGTGCCAGCAGATCAACAGGGCGAGCAAACACCATATATTTT
TRBJ1-2,TRBV13,NA,NA,CASGPGVYGYAF,TGTGCCAGCGGCCCCGGGGTCTATGGCTACGCCTTC
TRBJ2-2,TRBV7-2,NA,NA,CASSPDRLYTGELFF,TGTGCCAGCAGTCCGGACAGACTATACACCGGGGAGCTGTTTTTT
TRBJ1-2,TRBV12-3/TRBV12-4,NA,NA,CASSRHSDFYGYTF,TGTGCCAGCAGCCGTCATTCGGACTTCTATGGCTACACCTTC